This T cell receptor beta chain was recorded in a study of blood T cell repertoires in COVID-19 (TCRdb year 2020). Looking at the study overall: Samples covering the acute and convalescent phases of COVID-19 were provided by collaborators in the United States, Italy and Spain. The samples were drawn from the first 160 participants of the ongoing ImmuneRACE study and from about 1,200 subjects provided by 6 global collaborators. The repertoires were released in a freely available public database meant as a resource for research on the immune response to SARS-CoV-2. The material from the prospective study consisted of cDNA or gDNA derived from T cells, B-cell-depleted T cells, or PBMCs. The dataset comprised deeply sampled blood TCRbeta repertoires from subjects exposed to, actively infected with, or recovered from COVID-19. Where HLA class I and class II types were available, the types were taken from metadata supplied by the sample provider, not from assay-based typing. Sample metadata almost always included a de-identified subject ID, COVID-19 status, age in years and sex.

Participants in the prospective study were aged about 18 to 90 years, lived in about two dozen United States geographic areas, and enrolled through a virtual design. Cohort assignment in the prospective study relied on participant-reported clinical history from a screening survey and a study questionnaire. Recovered participants in ImmuneRACE Cohort 3 were defined as having two consecutive negative NP/OP PCR tests, clearance from a healthcare professional, or resolution of symptoms. In the prospective study, mobile phlebotomists collected whole blood, serum and a nasopharyngeal or oropharyngeal swab from each participant. Additional blood draws and questionnaires over an approximately two-month period could optionally be provided by prospective study participants. Blood samples from the prospective study were shipped frozen or at room temperature prior to DNA extraction. TCRbeta CDR3 regions were amplified from genomic DNA using the immunoSEQ Assay, a bias-controlled multiplex PCR. Per the authors' processing: Within the assay, amplification of reference gene primers was used to estimate how many nucleated cells each sample contained. Sequence reads were collapsed and filtered to measure the absolute abundance of every unique TCRbeta CDR3 rearrangement. For each sample, productive Simpson clonality was calculated by taking the square root of Simpson's diversity index across productive rearrangements. TCRdb limited this immuneACCESS table to in-frame rearrangements with V and J called. A share of clones is missing; checked studies link under half to unresolved V genes, and the rest is unexplained. V, J and clone size derive from that table, while D and trimming were established from the DNA sequence. The sample has over 400,000 clones on record, approximately 91% of them singletons. Roughly 8.5% of the sample is held by the ten biggest clonotypes.

Note on this clone: It has no known antigen specificity. Base qualities are not recorded, but no much larger clone differs from it by a single base.

CDR1 and CDR2 (SNHLY, FYNNEI) derive from the germline V gene. Spanning cysteine to phenylalanine, the CDR3 consists of 12 amino acids. Only the CDR3 region is kept as DNA, spanning 36 bases read in frame from base 1. For this chain, trimming is 6 bases at the V end and 5 bases at the J end, and the number of junction bases without a gene match is 3. Study-level results and caveats: Clinical and demographic metadata were provided uncurated, with the amount varying by source and participant.

The clonotype comes from a woman aged 55-70 years who had recovered from COVID-19. The sample was PBMCs or T cells enriched from blood (not recorded which). Recombination connected TRBV2 to TRBJ2-5, and 7 junctional nucleotides match TRBD2. CDR3 protein: CASRLASETQYF. The DNA sequence is given as TGTGCCAGCAGACTAGCGAGTGAGACCCAGTACTTC. With the rest looked up from the reference TRBV2 and TRBJ2-5 genes rather than sequenced, the full variable domain is EPEVTQTPSHQVTQMGQEVILRCVPISNHLYFYWYRQILGQKVEFLVSFYNNEISEKSEIFDDQFSVERPDGSNFTLKIRSTKLEDSAMYFCASRLASETQYFGPGTRLLVL.